This T cell receptor (beta chain) was observed in a study of blood T cell repertoires in COVID-19. Study summary: The origin of the acute and convalescent COVID-19 samples was the United States, Italy and Spain. Nucleic acid was either cDNA or gDNA, and it came from T cells, B-cell-depleted T cells, or PBMCs.

Original analysis: Cell counts per sample came from amplifying reference gene primers. Sequencing was performed with immunoSEQ multiplex PCR; in TCRdb, only in-frame clones are kept and a portion is missing. The V and J calls and clone size were taken over from that table, and D and trimming were inferred from the DNA. The sample carries over 120,000 clones, about nine tenths recorded once. This clone was counted a single time. There are 14 residues in the CDR3. The V gene lost 2 bases and the J gene lost 1 base, with 8 bases spanning the gap. The germline V gene has CDR1 KGHSH and CDR2 LQKENI. The rearrangement links TRBV18 to TRBJ1-1, with D possibly matching TRBD1 (5 bases). The sequenced material came from peripheral blood. The receptor comes from a man in his fifties who had recovered from COVID-19. The CDR3 spells CASSPRRGNTEAFF. The DNA of the CDR3 is TGTGCCAGCTCACCAAGGAGGGGGAACACTGAAGCTTTCTTT. The entire variable domain, with the rest obtained from reference TRBV18 and TRBJ1-1, is as follows: NAGVMQNPRHLVRRRGQEARLRCSPMKGHSHVYWYRQLPEEGLKFMVYLQKENIIDESGMPKERFSAEFPKEGPSILRIQQVVRGDSAAYFCASSPRRGNTEAFFGQGTRLTVV.